This TCR beta chain emerged from a study of blood T cell repertoires in COVID-19. Overall study context: In each case, the material was cDNA or gDNA derived from T cells, B-cell-depleted T cells, or PBMCs.

This CDR3 is 17 amino acids long. Germline values: CDR1 LGHNA, CDR2 YSLEER. V lost 3 bases to trimming and J lost 8 bases; unmatched junction nucleotides: 11. Profiled with immunoSEQ multiplex PCR; TCRdb holds only in-frame clones, not every one. The table records around 80,000 clones, about 68% of them present only once. The TCR was taken from a man in his fifties with active or convalescent COVID-19. The chain links TRBV4-3 to TRBJ2-1; 12 bases fit TRBD2. The specimen was peripheral blood. The CDR3 nucleotides are TGCGCCAGCAGCCAGGCAGTACTAGCGGGGGGCCCCGATGAGCAGTTCTTC. Translation: CASSQAVLAGGPDEQFF.